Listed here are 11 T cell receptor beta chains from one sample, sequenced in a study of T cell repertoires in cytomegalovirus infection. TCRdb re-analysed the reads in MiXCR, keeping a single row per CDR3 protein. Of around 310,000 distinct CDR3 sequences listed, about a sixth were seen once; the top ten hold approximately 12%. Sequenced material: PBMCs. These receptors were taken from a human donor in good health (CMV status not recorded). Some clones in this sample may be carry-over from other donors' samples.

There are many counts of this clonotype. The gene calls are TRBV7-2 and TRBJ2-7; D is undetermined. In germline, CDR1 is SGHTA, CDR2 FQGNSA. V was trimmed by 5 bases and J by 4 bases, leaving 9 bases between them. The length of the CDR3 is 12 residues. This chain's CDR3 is CASSRPPYEQYF. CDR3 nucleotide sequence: TGTGCCAGCAGCCGCCCCCCTTACGAGCAGTACTTC.

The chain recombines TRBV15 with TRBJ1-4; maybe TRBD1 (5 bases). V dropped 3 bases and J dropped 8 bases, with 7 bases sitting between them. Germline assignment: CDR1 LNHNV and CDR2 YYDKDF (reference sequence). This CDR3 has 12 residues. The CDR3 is CATSSGGEKLFF. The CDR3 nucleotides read TGTGCCACCAGCAGTGGGGGGGAAAAACTGTTTTTT.

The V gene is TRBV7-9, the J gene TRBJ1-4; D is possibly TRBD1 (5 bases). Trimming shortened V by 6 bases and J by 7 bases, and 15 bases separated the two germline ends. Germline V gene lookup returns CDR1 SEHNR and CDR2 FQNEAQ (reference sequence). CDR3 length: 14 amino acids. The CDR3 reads CASSEDSFIEKLFF. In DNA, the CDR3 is TGTGCCAGCAGTGAAGACAGTTTTATTGAAAAACTGTTTTTT.

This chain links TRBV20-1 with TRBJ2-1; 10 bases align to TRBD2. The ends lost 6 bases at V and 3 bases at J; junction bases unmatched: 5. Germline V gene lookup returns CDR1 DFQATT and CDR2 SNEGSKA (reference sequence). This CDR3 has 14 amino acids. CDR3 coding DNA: TGCAGTGCCTTCACTAGCGGGGTCTACAATGAGCAGTTCTTC. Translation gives CSAFTSGVYNEQFF.

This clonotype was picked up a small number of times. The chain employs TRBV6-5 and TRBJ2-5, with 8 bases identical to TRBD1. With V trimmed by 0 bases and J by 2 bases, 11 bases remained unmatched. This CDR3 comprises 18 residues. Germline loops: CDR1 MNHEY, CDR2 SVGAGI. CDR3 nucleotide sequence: TGTGCCAGCAGTTACTCCTACAGGGGGGAATGGGCACAAGAGACCCAGTACTTC. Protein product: CASSYSYRGEWAQETQYF.

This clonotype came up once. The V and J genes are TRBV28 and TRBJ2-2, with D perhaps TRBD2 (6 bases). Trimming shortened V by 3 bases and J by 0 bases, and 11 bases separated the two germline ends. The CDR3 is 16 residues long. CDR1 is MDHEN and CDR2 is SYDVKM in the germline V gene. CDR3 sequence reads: CASSLMRDANTGELFF. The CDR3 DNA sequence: TGTGCCAGCAGTTTGATGCGGGACGCGAACACCGGGGAGCTGTTTTTT.

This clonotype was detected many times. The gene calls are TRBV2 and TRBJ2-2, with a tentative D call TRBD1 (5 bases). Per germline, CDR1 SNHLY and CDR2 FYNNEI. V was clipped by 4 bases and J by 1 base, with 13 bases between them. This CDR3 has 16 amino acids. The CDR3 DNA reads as TGTGCCAGCAGTGTGCAGGGTCCCGGGAACACCGGGGAGCTGTTTTTT. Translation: CASSVQGPGNTGELFF.

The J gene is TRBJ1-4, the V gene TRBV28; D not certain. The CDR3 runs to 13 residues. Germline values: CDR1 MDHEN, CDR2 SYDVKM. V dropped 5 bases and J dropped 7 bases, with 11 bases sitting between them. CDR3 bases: TGTGCCAGCAGTCCTTCACAAGTTGAAAAACTGTTTTTT. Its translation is CASSPSQVEKLFF.

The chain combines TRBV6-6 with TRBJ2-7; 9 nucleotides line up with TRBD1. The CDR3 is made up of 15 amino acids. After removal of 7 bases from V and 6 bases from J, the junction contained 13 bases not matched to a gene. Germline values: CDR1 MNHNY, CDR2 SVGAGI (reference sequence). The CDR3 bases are TGTGCCAGCACCGTATGGGGACAGGGCTCCCTCGAGCAGTACTTC. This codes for CASTVWGQGSLEQYF.

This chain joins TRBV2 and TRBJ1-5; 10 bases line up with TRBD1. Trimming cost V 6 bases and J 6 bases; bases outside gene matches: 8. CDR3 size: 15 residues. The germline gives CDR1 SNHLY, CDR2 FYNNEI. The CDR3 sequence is CASSLGQGFVQPQHF. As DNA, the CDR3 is TGTGCCAGCAGCCTGGGACAGGGGTTTGTTCAGCCCCAGCATTTT.

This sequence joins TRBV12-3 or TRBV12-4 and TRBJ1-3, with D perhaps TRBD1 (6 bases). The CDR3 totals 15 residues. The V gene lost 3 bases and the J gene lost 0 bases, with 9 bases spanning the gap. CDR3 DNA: TGTGCCAGCAGTTTTCAGGGGACCTCTGGAAACACCATATATTTT. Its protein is CASSFQGTSGNTIYF.